Following are 2 T cell receptor beta chains from one sample sequenced in a study of blood T cell repertoires in COVID-19. The method was immunoSEQ multiplex PCR; TCRdb's version includes in-frame clones alone and lacks a portion of them. The sample has some 180,000 clones, 65% to 85% seen once. The sequenced sample was peripheral blood. The receptors here all came from a woman in her 40s with COVID-19, enrolled during active disease.

The chain couples TRBV5-4 to TRBJ1-1; D gene ambiguous. The CDR3 totals 13 residues. The germline V and J ends were trimmed by 0 bases and 1 base, with 4 bases remaining between them. Germline values: CDR1 SGHNT, CDR2 YYREEE (reference sequence). In nucleotides, the CDR3 is TGTGCCAGCAGCTTGGCAGGGAACACTGAAGCTTTCTTT. It translates to CASSLAGNTEAFF.

The chain recombines TRBV6-2 or TRBV6-3 with TRBJ2-7, with TRBD1 matching 7 bases. CDR1 and CDR2 (germline): MNHEY, SVGEGT. V was clipped by 6 bases and J by 0 bases; unmatched bases: 5. The CDR3 totals 14 residues. CDR3 region: CASSPRDSSYEQYF. The CDR3 coding sequence is TGTGCCAGCAGCCCCAGGGACAGCTCCTACGAGCAGTACTTC.